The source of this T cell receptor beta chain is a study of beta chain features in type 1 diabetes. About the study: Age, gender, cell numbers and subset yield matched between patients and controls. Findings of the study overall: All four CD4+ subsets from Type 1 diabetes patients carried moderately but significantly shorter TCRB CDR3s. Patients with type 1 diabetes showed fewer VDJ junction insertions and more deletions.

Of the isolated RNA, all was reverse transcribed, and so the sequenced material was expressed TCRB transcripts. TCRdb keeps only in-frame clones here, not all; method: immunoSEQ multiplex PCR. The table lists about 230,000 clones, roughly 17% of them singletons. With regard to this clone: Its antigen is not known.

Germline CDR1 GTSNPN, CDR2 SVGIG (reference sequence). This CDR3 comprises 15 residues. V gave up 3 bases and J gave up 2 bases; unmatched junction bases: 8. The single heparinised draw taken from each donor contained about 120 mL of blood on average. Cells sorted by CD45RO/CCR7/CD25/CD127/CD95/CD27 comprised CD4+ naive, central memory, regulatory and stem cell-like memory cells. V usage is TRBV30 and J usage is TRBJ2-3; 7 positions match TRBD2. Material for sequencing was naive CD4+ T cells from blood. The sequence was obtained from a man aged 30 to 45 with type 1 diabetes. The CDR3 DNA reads TGTGCCTGGAGGGCTAGCGGAGGCAACACAGATACGCAGTATTTT. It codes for CAWRASGGNTDTQYF.